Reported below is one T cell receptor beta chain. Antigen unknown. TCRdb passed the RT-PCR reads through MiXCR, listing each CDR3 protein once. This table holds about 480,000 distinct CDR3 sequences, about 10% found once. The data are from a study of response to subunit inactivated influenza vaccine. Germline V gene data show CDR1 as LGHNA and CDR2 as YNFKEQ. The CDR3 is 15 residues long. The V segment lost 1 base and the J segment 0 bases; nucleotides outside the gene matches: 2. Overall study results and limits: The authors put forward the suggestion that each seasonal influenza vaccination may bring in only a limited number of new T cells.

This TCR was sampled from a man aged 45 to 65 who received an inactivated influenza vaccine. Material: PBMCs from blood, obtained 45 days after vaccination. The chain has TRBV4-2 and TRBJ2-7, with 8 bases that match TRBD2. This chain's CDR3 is CASSQVAGRSYEQYF. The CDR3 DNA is TGTGCCAGCAGCCAAGTAGCGGGGCGCTCCTACGAGCAGTACTTC.